Listed below are T cell receptor beta chains from one sample, sequenced in a study of early T cells in non-severe SARS-CoV-2 infection. A single record per CDR3 protein comes from TCRdb applying MiXCR to the 5' RACE reads. The sample carries over 70,000 distinct CDR3 sequences, 14% recorded once. The sequencing sample was made of whole blood. These receptors all stem from an adult who was a healthcare worker with PCR-confirmed SARS-CoV-2 infection or an uninfected control (not recorded which). The CDR3 runs from the conserved cysteine through the conserved F or W. A D gene is named only where the DNA matches it firmly. Rows give clone size only sometimes, using once, few, many, or a class for an expanded clone.

d_call: TRBD2
j_call: TRBJ2-7
v_call: TRBV7-2
clone_size: NA
cdr3_nt: TGTGCCAGCAGCGCGACAGGACTAGCGGGAGTCGAGCAGTACTTC
cdr3_aa: CASSATGLAGVEQYF

d_call: NA
j_call: TRBJ1-2
v_call: TRBV18
clone_size: many
cdr3_nt: TGTGCCAGCTCACCACCGGTCTATGGCTACACCTTC
cdr3_aa: CASSPPVYGYTF

d_call: TRBD1
j_call: TRBJ1-5
v_call: TRBV11-3
clone_size: many
cdr3_nt: TGTGCCAGCAGCTTACCCCCGGAACAGGGGGCTATTTTTTTGGGCAATCAGCCCCAGCATTTT
cdr3_aa: CASSLPPEQGAIFLGNQPQHF

d_call: TRBD2
j_call: TRBJ2-1
v_call: TRBV29-1
clone_size: few
cdr3_nt: TGCAGCGTGCCCACTCTAGCGGGAGGTTATGAGCAGTTCTTC
cdr3_aa: CSVPTLAGGYEQFF

d_call: TRBD1
j_call: TRBJ2-2
v_call: TRBV20-1
clone_size: NA
cdr3_nt: TGCAGTGCCCACACCGGGACAGGAGGAGCCGGGGAGCTGTTTTTT
cdr3_aa: CSAHTGTGGAGELFF

d_call: NA
j_call: TRBJ2-5
v_call: TRBV5-1
clone_size: NA
cdr3_nt: TGCGCCAGCAGAGAGGGGGACCAGTACTTC
cdr3_aa: CASREGDQYF

d_call: TRBD1
j_call: TRBJ2-7
v_call: TRBV11-2
clone_size: many
cdr3_nt: TGTGCCAGCAGCGAGACGACAGGGGGACGCCACGAGCAGTACTTC
cdr3_aa: CASSETTGGRHEQYF

d_call: NA
j_call: TRBJ2-1
v_call: TRBV6-5
clone_size: NA
cdr3_nt: TGTGCCAGCAGTTATGAGGGGTATGAGCAGTTCTTC
cdr3_aa: CASSYEGYEQFF

d_call: NA
j_call: TRBJ1-2
v_call: TRBV7-6
clone_size: NA
cdr3_nt: TGTGCCAGCAGCCCTTCCGCGGGGGTCGGCTATGGCTACACCTTC
cdr3_aa: CASSPSAGVGYGYTF

d_call: NA
j_call: TRBJ2-7
v_call: TRBV3-1
clone_size: once
cdr3_nt: TGTGCCAGCAGCCAATCCAGCTGGATATACGAGCAGTACTTC
cdr3_aa: CASSQSSWIYEQYF

d_call: NA
j_call: TRBJ2-3
v_call: TRBV28
clone_size: NA
cdr3_nt: TGTGCCAGCAGTTTAGTCGGGTTCGCTAGCACAGATACGCAGTATTTT
cdr3_aa: CASSLVGFASTDTQYF

d_call: NA
j_call: TRBJ2-5
v_call: TRBV6-1
clone_size: NA
cdr3_nt: TGTGCCAGCAGTGAATCAGGCGCGGAGACCCAGTACTTC
cdr3_aa: CASSESGAETQYF

d_call: TRBD1
j_call: TRBJ2-7
v_call: TRBV7-2
clone_size: few
cdr3_nt: TGTGCCAGCAGCCCAAGGACAGGTACCTACGAGCAGTACTTC
cdr3_aa: CASSPRTGTYEQYF

d_call: TRBD2
j_call: TRBJ2-7
v_call: TRBV7-9
clone_size: few
cdr3_nt: TGTGCCAGCAGCTTAGCGCGGGGGGAGGCGTCCTACGAGCAGTACTTC
cdr3_aa: CASSLARGEASYEQYF

d_call: NA
j_call: TRBJ2-5
v_call: TRBV29-1
clone_size: few
cdr3_nt: TGCAGCGAAAGTAGCGGTCAAGAGACCCAGTACTTC
cdr3_aa: CSESSGQETQYF

d_call: NA
j_call: TRBJ2-7
v_call: TRBV27
clone_size: NA
cdr3_nt: TGTGCCAGCAGTTTAATCGATAGCGTCTACGAGCAGTACTTC
cdr3_aa: CASSLIDSVYEQYF

d_call: NA
j_call: TRBJ2-7
v_call: TRBV20-1
clone_size: NA
cdr3_nt: TGCAGTGCTAGAGATAAGGGTTCTTACGAGCAGTACTTC
cdr3_aa: CSARDKGSYEQYF

d_call: TRBD2
j_call: TRBJ2-7
v_call: TRBV12-3/TRBV12-4
clone_size: few
cdr3_nt: TGTGCCAGCAGTCTAGCGGGGGTGAGCTCCTACGAGCAGTACTTC
cdr3_aa: CASSLAGVSSYEQYF